The next 22 T cell receptor beta chains were all read from a single sample in a study of OX40 agonist ivuxolimab in advanced cancers. Assay: immunoSEQ multiplex PCR; the TCRdb copy retains only in-frame clones and omits some. The sample has roughly 67,000 clones; over 75% are singletons. This specimen was CD4+ or CD8+ T cells sorted from blood, taken in a trial of the OX40 agonist ivuxolimab. These receptors were obtained from an adult with an advanced solid tumor such as melanoma, head and neck, liver or kidney cancer.

J is TRBJ1-1 and V is TRBV4-1; a weak D match, TRBD1 (5 bases). From germline, CDR1 is MGHRA and CDR2 YSYEKL. The CDR3 length is 15 residues. The V and J ends lost 1 base and 4 bases respectively, with 13 bases between them. The CDR3 region is CASSQGDSGGTEAFF. Written as DNA, the CDR3 is TGCGCCAGCAGCCAAGGCGACAGTGGGGGCACTGAAGCTTTCTTT.

The V call is TRBV30, the J call TRBJ2-2; the D call may be TRBD1 or TRBD2 (5 bases each). CDR3 length equals 16 residues. Germline assignment: CDR1 GTSNPN and CDR2 SVGIG (reference sequence). Trimming left V 2 bases short and J 6 bases short, with 19 bases between. CDR3: CAWSSMGPASSGELFF. The CDR3 DNA reads as TGTGCCTGGAGTAGTATGGGACCGGCCAGTTCCGGGGAGCTGTTTTTT. Looking up the rest from reference TRBV30 and TRBJ2-2 gives the full variable domain: SQTIHQWPATLVQPVGSPLSLECTVEGTSNPNLYWYRQAAGRGLQLLFYSVGIGQISSEVPQNLSASRPQDRQFILSSKKLLLSDSGFYLCAWSSMGPASSGELFFGEGSRLTVL.

Worth noting for this clone: A read error may account for a junction end that differs from germline. V is TRBV7-7 and J is TRBJ2-5; 9 positions agree with TRBD2. Germline CDR1 is SSHAT and CDR2 is FNYEAQ (reference sequence). The CDR3 spans 16 residues. In DNA form, the CDR3 reads TGTGCTAGCAGCTTATCAGCTAGCGGGGAGAAAGAGACCCAGTACTTC. Amino acid sequence: CASSLSASGEKETQYF.

The CDR3 DNA follows: TGTGCCAGCACCCCCCGGGGCAAGAACTATGGCTACACCTTC. Amino acids: CASTPRGKNYGYTF. V and J are TRBV27 and TRBJ1-2, with TRBD1 as a possible D gene (5 bases). This CDR3 contains 14 residues. V was pared by 7 bases and J by 2 bases, with 14 bases between. Germline assignment: CDR1 MNHEY and CDR2 SMNVEV (reference sequence).

The genes are TRBV6-5 and TRBJ1-6; D is undetermined. CDR1 is MNHEY, CDR2 SVGAGI, per germline. The V end lost 2 bases, the J end lost 7 bases, and 9 bases lay between the germline ends. The CDR3 is 14 amino acids. The CDR3 here is CASSYETTNSPLHF. The CDR3 DNA is TGTGCCAGCAGTTACGAGACAACGAATTCACCCCTCCACTTT.

The gene calls are TRBV7-8 and TRBJ2-5; unclear D gene. V shed 3 bases and J shed 4 bases, with 9 bases lying between them. The CDR3 is 13 amino acids. The V gene's germline CDR1 is SGHVS and CDR2 FQNEAQ. The CDR3 DNA sequence: TGTGCCAGCAGCTTTTCCCACGGAGAGACCCAGTACTTC. As protein: CASSFSHGETQYF.

The rearrangement uses TRBV10-3 and TRBJ1-1; possible D gene TRBD1, 5 bases. The CDR3 spans 10 residues. The germline CDR1 and CDR2 sequences are ENHRY and SYGVKD. V was shortened by 10 bases and J by 5 bases, with 8 bases between the two germline ends. The CDR3 sequence is CATRETEAFF. The CDR3 DNA reads as TGTGCCACCAGGGAGACTGAAGCTTTCTTT.

The chain joins TRBV7-8 to TRBJ2-1; no clear D gene. This CDR3 spans 12 amino acids. Trimming stripped 5 bases from V and 15 bases from J, with 17 bases between. Germline-derived CDR1 and CDR2 are SGHVS and FQNEAQ. CDR3: CASSPRFNTGFF. CDR3 DNA sequence: TGTGCCAGCAGCCCCCGTTTTAACACCGGGTTCTTC. Variable domain in full (rest from reference TRBV7-8 and TRBJ2-1): GAGVSQSPRYKVAKRGQDVALRCDPISGHVSLFWYQQALGQGPEFLTYFQNEAQLDKSGLPSDRFFAERPEGSVSTLKIQRTQQEDSAVYLCASSPRFNTGFFGPGTRLTVL.

This clone was detected only a few times. The V gene is TRBV27, the J gene TRBJ1-6, with D unclear. CDR3 length: 18 residues. Germline V gives CDR1 MNHEY, CDR2 SMNVEV (reference sequence). The V and J ends lost 5 bases and 0 bases respectively, with 17 bases between them. In DNA, the CDR3 is TGTGCCAGCAGTCCTCGTTCCAAGGGAAGCTCCTATAATTCACCCCTCCACTTT. It is translated as CASSPRSKGSSYNSPLHF.

The CDR3 spells CATSRATSYEQYV. The CDR3 coding sequence is TGTGCCACCAGCAGAGCGACCTCCTACGAGCAGTACGTC. The V and J genes are TRBV15 and TRBJ2-7; D ambiguous. Trimming stripped 1 base from V and 0 bases from J, with 4 bases between. Germline V gene data show CDR1 as LNHNV and CDR2 as YYDKDF (reference sequence). CDR3 length: 13 residues.

This chain joins TRBV6-5 and TRBJ2-1; the D is unclear. CDR3 length equals 11 residues. The germline V and J ends were trimmed by 0 bases and 10 bases, with 4 bases remaining between them. Germline V CDR1 and CDR2: MNHEY, SVGAGI. The DNA for the CDR3 is TGTGCCAGCAGTTACTCCCACGAGCAGTTCTTC. It encodes CASSYSHEQFF.

The chain employs TRBV30 and TRBJ2-3; D possibly corresponds to TRBD2 (5 bases). Germline-derived CDR1 and CDR2 are GTSNPN and SVGIG (reference sequence). Trimming cost V 1 base and J 6 bases, with 8 bases left between them. This CDR3 is built from 12 residues. Here the CDR3 DNA reads TGTGCCTGGAGTGAGCGGAGGGATACGCAGTATTTT. It is translated as CAWSERRDTQYF.

This chain joins TRBV5-4 and TRBJ2-2; 11 nucleotides match TRBD1. The CDR3 totals 14 residues. Trimming cost V 3 bases and J 7 bases; bases outside gene matches: 2. Germline V CDR1 and CDR2: SGHNT, YYREEE (reference sequence). The CDR3 sequence is CASSWDRGVGELFF. In DNA form, the CDR3 reads TGTGCCAGCAGCTGGGACAGGGGGGTCGGGGAGCTGTTTTTT.

V usage is TRBV19 and J usage is TRBJ2-1; TRBD2 matches at 13 bases. From germline, CDR1 is LNHDA and CDR2 SQIVND (reference sequence). V shed 5 bases and J 5 bases; nucleotides not matched to a gene: 6. This CDR3 comprises 16 residues. The CDR3 coding sequence is TGTGCCAGTAGTCTGGGACTAGCGGGGATCCACAATGAGCAGTTCTTC. It codes for CASSLGLAGIHNEQFF.

This sequence joins TRBV10-3 and TRBJ1-6, with D maybe TRBD1 (5 bases). Germline loops: CDR1 ENHRY, CDR2 SYGVKD. This CDR3 has 16 residues. Trimming removed 0 bases at V and 10 bases at J, with 16 bases between. CDR3: CAISESGSSGTSPLHF. The CDR3 nucleotides read TGTGCCATCAGTGAGTCGGGCAGCTCGGGGACCTCACCCCTCCACTTT.

V gene TRBV7-2 combines with J gene TRBJ1-5, with TRBD1 matching 11 bases. Per the germline V gene, CDR1 is SGHTA and CDR2 is FQGNSA. The CDR3 length is 14 residues. With 3 bases clipped from V and 6 bases from J, the junction kept 1 base outside the gene matches. CDR3 nucleotide sequence: TGTGCCAGCAGCTTCGGGACAGGGGGTCAGCCCCAGCATTTT. Translated, it gives CASSFGTGGQPQHF.

CDR3 protein: CASSLFGQADNEQFF. The DNA for the CDR3 is TGCGCCAGCAGCTTGTTCGGACAGGCCGACAATGAGCAGTTCTTC. V gene TRBV5-1 combines with J gene TRBJ2-1; 7 nucleotides match TRBD1. CDR1 is SGHRS and CDR2 is YFSETQ in the germline V gene. Trimming at V came to 1 base and at J to 5 bases, leaving 6 bases not matched to a gene. The CDR3 has 15 residues.

This rearrangement joins TRBV5-1 to TRBJ1-5; TRBD1 aligns across 12 bases. With 3 bases clipped from V and 3 bases from J, the junction kept 1 base outside the gene matches. There are 15 residues in the CDR3. Germline CDR1 and CDR2: SGHRS and YFSETQ. DNA for the CDR3: TGCGCCAGCAGCTGGGGACAGGGGGCCAATCAGCCCCAGCATTTT. It is translated as CASSWGQGANQPQHF.

V gene TRBV4-2 combines with J gene TRBJ2-1; TRBD2 agrees at 10 bases. V lost 3 bases to trimming and J lost 0 bases; unmatched junction nucleotides: 20. This CDR3 is built from 22 residues. Germline V gives CDR1 LGHNA, CDR2 YNFKEQ. The CDR3 DNA reads TGTGCCAGCAGCCACCCCCGTGGGGATAGCGGGGGGCCTTGGAGCTCCTACAATGAGCAGTTCTTC. It yields the protein CASSHPRGDSGGPWSSYNEQFF.

The sample holds one count of this clone. This chain joins TRBV25-1 and TRBJ2-2; 7 bases fit TRBD1. J gave up 0 bases and V 3 bases, and 1 base lay outside the gene matches. This CDR3 is 15 amino acids long. Germline CDR1 is MGHDK and CDR2 is SYGVNS. The DNA of the CDR3 is TGTGCCAGCAGTGAGCAGGGGGCGAACACCGGGGAGCTGTTTTTT. It yields the protein CASSEQGANTGELFF.

CDR3 sequence (DNA): TGTGCCTCCGAAGGGGAGGGGAATTCACCCCTCCACTTT. Protein product: CASEGEGNSPLHF. The genes are TRBV10-3 and TRBJ1-6; maybe TRBD1 (5 bases). The CDR3 sequence is 13 residues long. V was cut by 11 bases and J by 7 bases, with 15 bases left in between. Germline V lookup: CDR1 ENHRY, CDR2 SYGVKD.

This chain links TRBV19 with TRBJ1-5, with 10 nucleotides matching TRBD1. V was pared by 2 bases and J by 3 bases, with 10 bases of the junction left unmatched. This CDR3 spans 18 amino acids. Germline V CDR1 and CDR2: LNHDA, SQIVND (reference sequence). CDR3 sequence reads: CASSIRDPTGGLNQPQHF. As DNA, the CDR3 is TGTGCCAGTAGTATAAGGGACCCGACAGGGGGCCTCAATCAGCCCCAGCATTTT.